Shown below are 12 T cell receptor beta chains from a single sample sequenced in a study of blood T cell repertoires in COVID-19. Only in-frame clones appear in the TCRdb table, and some are missing; sequencing was by immunoSEQ multiplex PCR. The sample has just over 250,000 clones, around 86% seen once. The source material was peripheral blood. These receptors originate from a middle-aged man who had recovered from COVID-19.

The chain employs TRBV4-1 and TRBJ2-3; 9 bases line up with TRBD2. Germline lookup yields CDR1 MGHRA and CDR2 YSYEKL. This CDR3 spans 16 amino acids. J was trimmed by 1 base and V by 1 base; bases with no gene match: 3. The DNA of the CDR3 is TGCGCCAGCAGCCAAGGGCGGGGGGGTGGCACAGATACGCAGTATTTT. Protein: CASSQGRGGGTDTQYF.

Written as DNA, the CDR3 is TGCAGCGCTCGGGGGTACCAAGAGACCCAGTACTTC. This gives the protein CSARGYQETQYF. The V and J genes are TRBV29-1 and TRBJ2-5, with D possibly TRBD2 on 6 matching bases. With 7 bases removed from V and 0 bases from J, the gap between germline ends came to 9 bases. The CDR3 runs 12 residues. The germline gives CDR1 SQVTM, CDR2 ANQGSEA.

This clone was picked up one time. The chain employs TRBV10-2 and TRBJ2-7; 7 bases map to TRBD1. Germline V CDR1 and CDR2: WSHSY, SAAADI. The J segment lost 0 bases and the V segment lost 7 bases, leaving 6 bases of the junction unmatched. This CDR3 comprises 14 residues. CDR3 DNA: TGCGCCAGCACCAGACAGGGAAGCTCCTACGAGCAGTACTTC. Its translation: CASTRQGSSYEQYF.

The CDR3: CASSQSSYEQYF. CDR3 sequence (DNA): TGTGCCAGCTCACAGAGCTCCTACGAGCAGTACTTC. The chain employs TRBV18 and TRBJ2-7; the D is unclear. The CDR3 covers 12 residues. Deletions cut 4 bases from V and 0 bases from J, with 4 bases between. CDR1 KGHSH and CDR2 LQKENI come from the germline V gene.

The chain has TRBV9 and TRBJ2-7; the match to TRBD2 covers 11 bases. The V gene's germline CDR1 is SGDLS and CDR2 YYNGEE. The CDR3 contains 15 residues. Trimming took 0 bases from V and 8 from J; bases not matched to a gene: 7. CDR3 sequence: CASSVGGTSGSKQYF. The CDR3 bases are TGTGCCAGCAGCGTAGGCGGGACTAGCGGATCTAAGCAGTACTTC.

This clone was counted only a few times. The V and J genes are TRBV7-9 and TRBJ2-7, with 7 bases identical to TRBD1. The CDR3 has 14 amino acids. Losses at the gene ends were 5 bases for V and 2 bases for J; bases not matched to a gene: 6. Germline-derived CDR1 and CDR2 are SEHNR and FQNEAQ (reference sequence). The CDR3 loop is CASSRGGQAYEQYF. CDR3 DNA sequence: TGTGCCAGCAGCCGAGGAGGACAGGCCTACGAGCAGTACTTC.

A single count supports this clone. The chain combines TRBV4-1 with TRBJ2-1, with D maybe TRBD1 (6 bases). V was pared by 4 bases and J by 1 base, with 14 bases between. The germline gives CDR1 MGHRA, CDR2 YSYEKL. CDR3 size: 16 residues. CDR3 sequence reads: CASSRLHGTSYNEQFF. The CDR3 coding sequence is TGCGCCAGCAGCCGACTACACGGGACATCCTACAATGAGCAGTTCTTC.

The rearrangement joins TRBV14 to TRBJ2-2; TRBD2 matches at 13 bases. Trimming took 4 bases from V and 0 from J; bases not matched to a gene: 2. This CDR3 spans 17 amino acids. The germline CDR1 and CDR2 sequences are SGHDN and FVKESK. CDR3 residues: CASSLGLAGTNTGELFF. The CDR3 DNA reads as TGTGCCAGCAGCCTGGGACTAGCGGGAACGAACACCGGGGAGCTGTTTTTT. Full variable domain (missing parts from reference TRBV14 and TRBJ2-2): EAGVTQFPSHSVIEKGQTVTLRCDPISGHDNLYWYRRVMGKEIKFLLHFVKESKQDESGMPNNRFLAERTGGTYSTLKVQPAELEDSGVYFCASSLGLAGTNTGELFFGEGSRLTVL.

The chain employs TRBV9 and TRBJ2-2; 8 bases map to TRBD2. Germline V CDR1 and CDR2: SGDLS, YYNGEE. Losses at the gene ends were 10 bases for V and 6 bases for J; bases not matched to a gene: 8. This CDR3 has 13 amino acids. CDR3 DNA sequence: TGTGCCTCGGGAGGGGGTGGAGCCGGGGAGCTGTTTTTT. This sequence encodes CASGGGGAGELFF.

CDR3 sequence: CASSYRAGLETQYF. The CDR3 DNA reads as TGTGCCAGCAGCTACCGAGCGGGGTTAGAGACCCAGTACTTC. V usage is TRBV7-9 and J usage is TRBJ2-5; TRBD2 matches 7 bases. Looked up from germline, CDR1 is SEHNR and CDR2 is FQNEAQ (reference sequence). V lost 4 bases and J lost 4; bases outside the gene matches: 6. CDR3 length: 14 amino acids.

V is TRBV3-1 (or the pseudogene TRBV3-2) and J is TRBJ1-3, with D maybe TRBD1 (6 bases). Germline CDR1 reads LGHDT; CDR2 reads YNNKEL (reference sequence). The ends were cut back, 4 bases at V and 4 bases at J, with 11 bases in the middle. The CDR3 has 14 residues. The CDR3 DNA follows: TGTGCCAGCAGCCTACAGGGATCCGGAAACACCATATATTTT. Its protein product is CASSLQGSGNTIYF.

The chain is built from TRBV29-1 and TRBJ1-1; 7 bases are a match to TRBD1. The germline gives CDR1 SQVTM, CDR2 ANQGSEA. J lost 3 bases, V lost 7 bases, and 8 bases had no gene match. CDR3 length: 13 residues. This CDR3 is CSGMRGPYTEAFF. CDR3 in DNA: TGCAGCGGGATGAGGGGGCCCTACACTGAAGCTTTCTTT.